Shown below are 10 T cell receptor beta chains from a single sample sequenced in a study of shared clonotypes between healthy human individuals. Repertoires were generated with immunoSEQ multiplex PCR, while TCRdb's copy carries only in-frame clones and drops some. The repertoire holds some 1,600,000 clones, with approximately 98% as singletons. Sequencing used naive CD4+ T cells sorted from blood. Subset reported: CD45RA+ positively selected. Receptor source: a man between 25 and 39 years old in good health.

The rearrangement links TRBV18 to TRBJ2-5, with D uncertain. From germline, CDR1 is KGHSH and CDR2 LQKENI. The CDR3 loop spans 16 amino acids. The V end lost 2 bases, the J end lost 5 bases, and 18 bases lay between the germline ends. Here the CDR3 DNA reads TGTGCCAGCTCACCAACACCAGGCATAGACTGGGAGACCCAGTACTTC. Its translation: CASSPTPGIDWETQYF.

This clone was seen a single time. This specimen includes other DNA sequences encoding the same CDR3. The rearrangement joins TRBV19 to TRBJ1-5; D might be TRBD1 (6 bases). This CDR3 comprises 14 residues. CDR1 and CDR2 from the germline V gene are LNHDA and SQIVND (reference sequence). With 3 bases removed from V and 7 bases from J, the gap between germline ends came to 13 bases. CDR3 sequence: CASSILGGGQPQHF. CDR3 bases: TGTGCCAGTAGTATCTTGGGGGGCGGACAGCCCCAGCATTTT.

The rearrangement joins TRBV10-1 to TRBJ2-1; no definite D call. Germline V gene lookup returns CDR1 WNHNN and CDR2 SYGVQD (reference sequence). Trimming left V 4 bases short and J 7 bases short, with 8 bases between. The CDR3 spans 12 residues. The CDR3 DNA reads as TGCGCCAGCAGTGGAATTCTAAATGAGCAGTTCTTC. Protein product: CASSGILNEQFF.

Regarding this clone: Other DNA sequences in this sample translate to the same CDR3. The rearrangement links TRBV9 to TRBJ2-1; D unresolved. Germline CDR1 and CDR2: SGDLS and YYNGEE. The CDR3 contains 13 residues. V lost 0 bases to trimming and J lost 4 bases, with 5 bases between them. The DNA of the CDR3 is TGTGCCAGCAGCGTAGTAGGGTACAATGAGCAGTTCTTC. Protein product: CASSVVGYNEQFF.

The rearrangement joins TRBV7-8 to TRBJ2-7; D uncertain. V was cut by 0 bases and J by 5 bases, with 17 bases left in between. Germline CDR1 reads SGHVS; CDR2 reads FQNEAQ. The CDR3 is 16 amino acids. The DNA of the CDR3 is TGTGCCAGCAGCTTAGCTCATCTTATAACGTACGACGAGCAGTACTTC. It codes for CASSLAHLITYDEQYF.

The rearrangement joins TRBV9 to TRBJ1-3, with no clear D. V shed 3 bases and J shed 9 bases, with 10 bases lying between them. The CDR3 runs 12 residues. Germline V lookup: CDR1 SGDLS, CDR2 YYNGEE. The CDR3 DNA reads as TGTGCCAGCAGCGCAGAATTTGGCACCATATATTTT. This gives the protein CASSAEFGTIYF.

V is TRBV2 and J is TRBJ2-2, with TRBD2 identical over 7 bases. V shed 7 bases, J shed 2 bases, and the junction held 10 bases outside the gene matches. The germline V gene has CDR1 SNHLY and CDR2 FYNNEI. This CDR3 comprises 16 residues. The DNA of the CDR3 is TGTGCCAGCACCCCCCTAGCGGTTGTAAACACCGGGGAGCTGTTTTTT. The encoded protein is CASTPLAVVNTGELFF.

J is TRBJ2-7 and V is TRBV29-1; TRBD1 matches 7 bases. CDR3 length: 12 amino acids. The germline CDR1 and CDR2 sequences are SQVTM and ANQGSEA. Losses at the gene ends were 6 bases for V and 2 bases for J; bases not matched to a gene: 4. The chain's CDR3 is CSVSGQTYEQYF. Here the CDR3 DNA reads TGCAGCGTGTCGGGACAGACCTACGAGCAGTACTTC.

This rearrangement joins TRBV28 to TRBJ2-7; 7 nucleotides match TRBD1. CDR1 MDHEN and CDR2 SYDVKM come from the germline V gene. The CDR3 length is 13 residues. V shed 10 bases and J 1 base; nucleotides not matched to a gene: 7. The CDR3 DNA is TGTGCCACCGCAAAGGACAGGTCCTACGAGCAGTACTTC. Protein: CATAKDRSYEQYF.

V gene TRBV4-3 combines with J gene TRBJ1-1, with D possibly being TRBD1 (6 bases). V was clipped by 1 base and J by 4 bases, with 13 bases between them. This CDR3 has 15 residues. Germline lookup yields CDR1 LGHNA and CDR2 YSLEER. CDR3 sequence reads: CASSQGEGGLTEAFF. The CDR3, as DNA: TGCGCCAGCAGCCAAGGGGAAGGGGGTCTCACTGAAGCTTTCTTT.